The 8 T cell receptor beta chains reported below all come from one sample, sequenced in a study of cytomegalovirus exposure and HLA in healthy donors (dated by TCRdb to about 2017). Library preparation employed the immunoSEQ multiplex PCR assay. For the multiplex PCR, a mixture combining 60 forward primers for TCR Vbeta segments and 13 reverse primers for TCR Jbeta segments was used. Not all clones reach the TCRdb copy of this immuneACCESS table, which keeps in-frame sequences only. Checked studies attribute under half of the gap to unresolved V genes and leave the rest unexplained. Within this sample are around 20,000 clones, with roughly 80% of them counted one time only. Clones ranked in the top ten supply 20% to 25% of the sample. Sequencing was carried out using PBMCs. These receptors were collected from a human donor in good health.

The chain carries TRBV6-6 and TRBJ1-5; D might be TRBD1 (6 bases). The V end was cut by 7 bases, the J end by 9 bases, with 25 bases between. The CDR3 loop spans 16 amino acids. Germline CDR1 reads MNHNY; CDR2 reads SVGAGI (reference sequence). CDR3 nucleotides: TGTGCCAGCACCCGAAGAGGGGGACAACTGAATTGGCCCCAGCATTTT. Protein sequence: CASTRRGGQLNWPQHF.

V and J are TRBV7-6 and TRBJ1-6; 7 bases are shared with TRBD1. The germline V gene has CDR1 SGHVS and CDR2 FNYEAQ. V was pared by 1 base and J by 10 bases, with 10 bases of the junction left unmatched. The CDR3 loop spans 16 amino acids. The DNA of the CDR3 is TGTGCCAGCAGCTTAGGCCCAGGGGGTGGGTACTCACCCCTCCACTTT. It translates to CASSLGPGGGYSPLHF.

This chain joins TRBV7-6 and TRBJ1-5; 9 nucleotides match TRBD1. The CDR3 spans 17 residues. With 2 bases clipped from V and 7 bases from J, the junction kept 12 bases outside the gene matches. The V gene's germline CDR1 is SGHVS and CDR2 FNYEAQ. CDR3 DNA sequence: TGTGCCAGCAGCTTATATAGGGCGGACAGGGGAGGCCAGCCCCAGCATTTT. Translating it yields CASSLYRADRGGQPQHF. Drawing the rest from reference TRBV7-6 and TRBJ1-5, the complete variable domain is GAGVSQSPRYKVTKRGQDVALRCDPISGHVSLYWYRQALGQGPEFLTYFNYEAQQDKSGLPNDRFSAERPEGSISTLTIQRTEQRDSAMYRCASSLYRADRGGQPQHFGDGTRLSIL.

The chain has TRBV27 and TRBJ1-1; D unclear. Germline CDR1 MNHEY, CDR2 SMNVEV (reference sequence). Trimming removed 0 bases at V and 4 bases at J, with 9 bases between. The CDR3 extends over 14 amino acids. CDR3 region: CASSLSWSGTEAFF. CDR3 DNA: TGTGCCAGCAGTTTATCCTGGTCGGGCACTGAAGCTTTCTTT.

This chain uses TRBV28 with TRBJ1-5, with D perhaps matching TRBD1 (6 bases). The germline CDR1 and CDR2 sequences are MDHEN and SYDVKM. V lost 7 bases and J 2 bases, leaving 12 bases between the germline ends. The CDR3 spans 14 residues. This CDR3 is CASMSGGGNQPQHF. The CDR3 bases are TGTGCCAGCATGAGTGGGGGCGGCAATCAGCCCCAGCATTTT.

This clone showed up just a few times. The V and J genes are TRBV6-1 and TRBJ1-1; 7 bases fit TRBD1. V shed 6 bases, J shed 1 base, and the junction held 5 bases outside the gene matches. CDR3 length: 14 amino acids. Germline V gene sequence: CDR1 MNHNS, CDR2 SASEGT. As DNA, the CDR3 is TGTGCCAGCAGAACAGGGGATCGGAACACTGAAGCTTTCTTT. Protein sequence: CASRTGDRNTEAFF.

The chain combines TRBV7-9 with TRBJ2-7, with a tentative D call TRBD1 (6 bases). Germline V gene sequence: CDR1 SEHNR, CDR2 FQNEAQ (reference sequence). Trimming pared 1 base from V and 5 bases from J, leaving 18 bases between. The CDR3 is 16 amino acids. The CDR3: CASSLGLQGWSHEQYF. CDR3 bases: TGTGCCAGCAGCTTAGGTCTCCAGGGGTGGTCCCACGAGCAGTACTTC.

The chain uses TRBV28 and TRBJ1-2; the match to TRBD1 covers 7 bases. V lost 10 bases, J lost 4 bases, and 6 bases stayed unmatched. The CDR3 is 12 residues long. Germline V gene sequence: CDR1 MDHEN, CDR2 SYDVKM. The CDR3 sequence: CATQTGPYGYTF. CDR3 DNA sequence: TGTGCCACCCAGACAGGGCCCTATGGCTACACCTTC.